A few counts support the clone carrying this T cell receptor (beta chain). The germline V gene encodes CDR1 SGHVS and CDR2 FQNEAQ. The CDR3 loop spans 14 amino acids. The germline V and J ends were trimmed by 1 base and 5 bases, with 11 bases remaining between them. Profiling relied on immunoSEQ multiplex PCR, and the TCRdb table lists in-frame clones only, not all of them. The repertoire has some 96,000 clones, about 90% of them found once; the top ten carry 18%. The data were taken from a study of control samples from healthy donors and cancer patients. The chain links TRBV7-8 to TRBJ1-1; possible D gene TRBD1, 6 bases. Sequencing input: blood. The sequence was obtained from a woman between 50 and 59 years old in good health. In DNA form, the CDR3 reads TGTGCCAGCAGCTTAGTGCAGGGGAGGACTGAAGCTTTCTTT. Its protein is CASSLVQGRTEAFF.